A single sample is the source of the 27 T cell receptor beta chains below, sequenced in a study of cytomegalovirus exposure and HLA in healthy donors. 13 Jbeta primers and 60 Vbeta primers were used for the PCR. Assay: immunoSEQ multiplex PCR; the TCRdb copy retains only in-frame clones and omits some. The sample has under 130,000 clones, 60% to 85% seen once. Sequenced input: PBMCs. The source of these receptors is a female donor in good health and CMV-seropositive.

The V call is TRBV6-1, the J call TRBJ1-5; 9 positions agree with TRBD1. Germline trimming cut 5 bases from V and 6 bases from J; bases unmatched to any gene: 5. The CDR3 totals 14 residues. Per the germline V gene, CDR1 is MNHNS and CDR2 is SASEGT. The chain's CDR3 is CASSTQGAGQPQHF. DNA for the CDR3: TGTGCCAGCAGTACACAGGGGGCAGGTCAGCCCCAGCATTTT.

CDR3 amino acids: CASSLHDRVGGKLFF. The CDR3 nucleotides read TGTGCCAGCAGCCTTCATGACAGGGTTGGTGGAAAACTGTTTTTT. The chain employs TRBV7-9 and TRBJ1-4; 7 positions agree with TRBD1. Germline V gene data show CDR1 as SEHNR and CDR2 as FQNEAQ (reference sequence). With 5 bases clipped from V and 10 bases from J, the junction kept 13 bases outside the gene matches. The CDR3 extends over 15 amino acids.

The rearrangement joins TRBV5-4 to TRBJ1-4; a possible D gene is TRBD1 (6 bases). Germline CDR1 is SGHNT and CDR2 is YYREEE (reference sequence). The CDR3 length is 15 residues. Trimming pared 0 bases from V and 5 bases from J, leaving 11 bases between. The CDR3 DNA reads TGTGCCAGCAGCTTGGCCGGGCAGGGGAATGAAAAACTGTTTTTT. Translated: CASSLAGQGNEKLFF.

There are a few counts of this clone. V is TRBV7-9 and J is TRBJ2-3; TRBD2 matches at 9 bases. This CDR3 is built from 15 residues. The germline CDR1 and CDR2 sequences are SEHNR and FQNEAQ (reference sequence). V shed 3 bases and J 3 bases; nucleotides not matched to a gene: 4. CDR3 region: CASSFASGDTDTQYF. CDR3 coding DNA: TGTGCCAGCAGCTTTGCTAGCGGGGATACAGATACGCAGTATTTT. The full variable domain, completed using reference TRBV7-9 and TRBJ2-3, is DTGVSQNPRHKITKRGQNVTFRCDPISEHNRLYWYRQTLGQGPEFLTYFQNEAQLEKSRLLSDRFSAERPKGSFSTLEIQRTEQGDSAMYLCASSFASGDTDTQYFGPGTRLTVL.

The chain joins TRBV30 to TRBJ1-1, with a tentative D call TRBD1 (6 bases). Trimming cost V 8 bases and J 5 bases, with 15 bases left between them. Germline-derived CDR1 and CDR2 are GTSNPN and SVGIG (reference sequence). There are 12 residues in the CDR3. This CDR3 is CAMGQGSTEAFF. In DNA, the CDR3 is TGTGCCATGGGGCAGGGGAGTACTGAAGCTTTCTTT.

CDR3 in DNA: TGCGCCAGCACCGTCCGACTAGCGGGAGGTGGAAACACCGGGGAGCTGTTTTTT. It encodes CASTVRLAGGGNTGELFF. The chain carries TRBV10-2 and TRBJ2-2; 13 bases are shared with TRBD2. Germline CDR1 is WSHSY and CDR2 is SAAADI. The CDR3 has 18 residues. V shed 7 bases, J shed 2 bases, and the junction held 10 bases outside the gene matches.

The rearrangement uses TRBV5-1 and TRBJ1-1, with 8 bases fitting TRBD1. V lost 3 bases, J lost 6 bases, and 10 bases stayed unmatched. CDR1 SGHRS and CDR2 YFSETQ come from the germline V gene. The CDR3 loop spans 15 amino acids. The CDR3 bases are TGCGCCAGCAGCTCTTCCGGACAGGGACGGGCTGAAGCTTTCTTT. It specifies CASSSSGQGRAEAFF.

This clone has only a few counts. The chain combines TRBV6-1 with TRBJ1-3, with D perhaps TRBD1 (6 bases). The CDR3 is 15 residues long. Trimming cost V 6 bases and J 1 base, with 13 bases left between them. From germline, CDR1 is MNHNS and CDR2 SASEGT. CDR3 residues: CASRETGASGNTIYF. The CDR3, as DNA: TGTGCCAGCAGAGAGACAGGCGCTTCTGGAAACACCATATATTTT.

V is TRBV5-4 and J is TRBJ2-2; TRBD1 matches 8 bases. The V gene end was trimmed by 5 bases and the J gene end by 3 bases; junction bases not matched to a gene: 0. The CDR3 is made up of 13 amino acids. CDR1 and CDR2 from the germline V gene are SGHNT and YYREEE (reference sequence). CDR3 DNA: TGTGCCAGCAGGGGACAGGACACCGGGGAGCTGTTTTTT. This codes for CASRGQDTGELFF.

This chain joins TRBV15 and TRBJ2-7, with a possible D match to TRBD1 (6 bases). V was cut by 4 bases and J by 4 bases, with 14 bases left in between. The germline V gene encodes CDR1 LNHNV and CDR2 YYDKDF (reference sequence). CDR3 length: 14 amino acids. This CDR3 is CATSKTGHGYEQYF. DNA of the CDR3: TGTGCCACCAGCAAGACGGGACACGGTTACGAGCAGTACTTC.

The chain uses TRBV7-8 and TRBJ2-1; 13 bases agree with TRBD2. Germline V CDR1 and CDR2: SGHVS, FQNEAQ. CDR3 length: 17 residues. V dropped 4 bases and J dropped 7; count of bases not matched to a gene: 10. CDR3 in amino acids: CASSSWTSGRARNEQFF. In DNA form, the CDR3 reads TGTGCCAGCAGCTCATGGACTAGCGGGAGAGCGCGGAATGAGCAGTTCTTC.

This chain links TRBV27 with TRBJ2-7, with 9 bases matching TRBD2. The length of the CDR3 is 12 residues. CDR1 is MNHEY and CDR2 is SMNVEV in the germline V gene (reference sequence). Trimming at V came to 9 bases and at J to 3 bases, leaving 3 bases not matched to a gene. Here the CDR3 DNA reads TGTGCCAGTATTAGCGGGAGCTACGAGCAGTACTTC. Amino acids: CASISGSYEQYF.

This clone has just one count. J is TRBJ2-5 and V is TRBV5-5, with TRBD2 identical over 14 bases. Germline CDR1 SGHKS, CDR2 YYEKEE (reference sequence). V lost 5 bases to trimming and J lost 7 bases; unmatched junction nucleotides: 4. The CDR3 totals 14 residues. This CDR3 is CASRGLAGDGTQYF. CDR3 DNA: TGTGCCAGCAGGGGACTAGCGGGGGACGGGACCCAGTACTTC.

The genes are TRBV10-3 and TRBJ1-5; 9 positions match TRBD1. Germline V lookup: CDR1 ENHRY, CDR2 SYGVKD. V trimming: 4 bases; J trimming: 7 bases; junction bases outside the gene matches: 5. This CDR3 is built from 14 residues. The CDR3 nucleotides are TGTGCCATCAGTGGAGACAGGGGGGGGCAGCCCCAGCATTTT. This translates into CAISGDRGGQPQHF.

The rearrangement joins TRBV7-2 to TRBJ1-5; 8 bases line up with TRBD1. Germline lookup yields CDR1 SGHTA and CDR2 FQGNSA. After removal of 5 bases from V and 2 bases from J, the junction contained 8 bases not matched to a gene. The CDR3 covers 16 residues. The CDR3: CASSPPGTGGNQPQHF. CDR3 sequence (DNA): TGTGCCAGCAGCCCACCCGGGACAGGCGGCAATCAGCCCCAGCATTTT.

The rearrangement links TRBV15 to TRBJ1-2, with 8 bases that match TRBD1. The V gene end was trimmed by 4 bases and the J gene end by 3 bases; junction bases not matched to a gene: 7. The CDR3 runs 15 residues. Looked up from germline, CDR1 is LNHNV and CDR2 is YYDKDF (reference sequence). The CDR3 region is CATSTRLQGDYGYTF. The CDR3 nucleotides read TGTGCCACCAGCACCCGATTACAGGGGGACTATGGCTACACCTTC.

The chain carries TRBV5-1 and TRBJ2-2; D possibly corresponds to TRBD1 (6 bases). Deletions cut 2 bases from V and 5 bases from J, with 7 bases between. The CDR3 runs 13 residues. Germline assignment: CDR1 SGHRS and CDR2 YFSETQ. Here the CDR3 reads CASSLQGTGELFF. In DNA form, the CDR3 reads TGCGCCAGCAGCTTACAGGGAACCGGGGAGCTGTTTTTT.

This clone was found once. The V and J genes are TRBV5-4 and TRBJ2-7; TRBD1 is a possible D gene (7 bases). Germline V gene data show CDR1 as SGHNT and CDR2 as YYREEE (reference sequence). Trimming removed 3 bases from V and 1 base from J, with 14 bases in between. This CDR3 is built from 15 residues. The CDR3 region has the DNA TGTGCCAGCAGCTACGCCAGGGGGGTTTCCTACGAGCAGTACTTC. This translates into CASSYARGVSYEQYF.

The rearrangement links TRBV29-1 to TRBJ1-6; D is uncertain. V lost 2 bases and J 10 bases, leaving 12 bases between the germline ends. The CDR3 runs to 13 residues. The V gene's germline CDR1 is SQVTM and CDR2 ANQGSEA. As DNA, the CDR3 is TGCAGCGTTGAACAGCGCCCTGGGTCACCCCTCCACTTT. This codes for CSVEQRPGSPLHF. Drawing the rest from reference TRBV29-1 and TRBJ1-6, the complete variable domain is SAVISQKPSRDICQRGTSLTIQCQVDSQVTMMFWYRQQPGQSLTLIATANQGSEATYESGFVIDKFPISRPNLTFSTLTVSNMSPEDSSIYLCSVEQRPGSPLHFGNGTRLTVT.

The gene calls are TRBV7-2 and TRBJ1-2; D ambiguous. V shed 5 bases and J shed 3 bases, with 13 bases lying between them. The CDR3 runs 14 residues. The germline V gene encodes CDR1 SGHTA and CDR2 FQGNSA. CDR3 DNA: TGTGCCAGCAGCGCAGTCCCGGGTGACTATGGCTACACCTTC. Its protein is CASSAVPGDYGYTF.

The chain recombines TRBV4-2 with TRBJ2-3; 8 bases match TRBD1. CDR3 length equals 16 residues. With V trimmed by 2 bases and J by 3 bases, 7 bases remained unmatched. Per the germline V gene, CDR1 is LGHNA and CDR2 is YNFKEQ. The DNA for the CDR3 is TGTGCCAGCAGCCAAACCCGGACAGGGTGGACAGATACGCAGTATTTT. Translating gives CASSQTRTGWTDTQYF.

V is TRBV5-1 and J is TRBJ1-1; D might be TRBD1 (5 bases). Germline CDR1 SGHRS, CDR2 YFSETQ. The CDR3 runs 13 residues. V was pared by 1 base and J by 2 bases, with 6 bases between. The CDR3 is CASSLQGNTEAFF. The CDR3 bases are TGCGCCAGCAGCTTGCAGGGAAACACTGAAGCTTTCTTT. Supplemented by reference TRBV5-1 and TRBJ1-1, the full variable domain reads KAGVTQTPRYLIKTRGQQVTLSCSPISGHRSVSWYQQTPGQGLQFLFEYFSETQRNKGNFPGRFSGRQFSNSRSEMNVSTLELGDSALYLCASSLQGNTEAFFGQGTRLTVV.

The chain couples TRBV7-9 to TRBJ2-6; the match to TRBD1 covers 7 bases. Germline CDR1 reads SEHNR; CDR2 reads FQNEAQ (reference sequence). J lost 7 bases, V lost 4 bases, and 4 bases had no gene match. The CDR3 sequence is 14 residues long. The DNA for the CDR3 is TGTGCCAGCAGCTCAACAGGGGTAGCCAACGTCCTGACTTTC. Translated, it gives CASSSTGVANVLTF. The full variable domain, with the rest looked up from reference TRBV7-9 and TRBJ2-6, is DTGVSQNPRHKITKRGQNVTFRCDPISEHNRLYWYRQTLGQGPEFLTYFQNEAQLEKSRLLSDRFSAERPKGSFSTLEIQRTEQGDSAMYLCASSSTGVANVLTFGAGSRLTVL.

The V and J genes are TRBV6-1 and TRBJ1-4, with D unclear. V was clipped by 6 bases and J by 0 bases, with 8 bases between them. The CDR3 is made up of 14 amino acids. Germline V gene lookup returns CDR1 MNHNS and CDR2 SASEGT. DNA of the CDR3: TGTGCCAGCAGCTTGACAACAACTAATGAAAAACTGTTTTTT. Residues: CASSLTTTNEKLFF.

This chain connects TRBV29-1 to TRBJ2-1; TRBD1 matches at 10 bases. The CDR3 has 14 amino acids. Germline CDR1 SQVTM, CDR2 ANQGSEA. The trim removed 4 bases at V and 9 bases at J, leaving 9 bases unmatched. CDR3 bases: TGCAGCGTTGTGAGGACAGGGGGGAGGGGTGAGCAGTTCTTC. Translation: CSVVRTGGRGEQFF.

The chain has TRBV19 and TRBJ2-3; tentative D call: TRBD1 (5 bases). This CDR3 contains 14 residues. Germline V CDR1 and CDR2: LNHDA, SQIVND (reference sequence). V was trimmed by 3 bases and J by 3 bases, leaving 10 bases between them. The CDR3 is CASSIRGKTDTQYF. The CDR3 DNA follows: TGTGCCAGTAGTATTAGGGGAAAAACAGATACGCAGTATTTT. The whole variable domain, remainder taken from reference TRBV19 and TRBJ2-3, is DGGITQSPKYLFRKEGQNVTLSCEQNLNHDAMYWYRQDPGQGLRLIYYSQIVNDFQKGDIAEGYSVSREKKESFPLTVTSAQKNPTAFYLCASSIRGKTDTQYFGPGTRLTVL.

This clone was counted a few times. The rearrangement uses TRBV6-1 and TRBJ1-5; D is ambiguous. The V gene's germline CDR1 is MNHNS and CDR2 SASEGT. V shed 4 bases and J shed 3 bases, with 16 bases lying between them. The CDR3 length is 16 residues. The CDR3 reads CASSGGPFTDNQPQHF. Written as DNA, the CDR3 is TGTGCCAGCAGTGGAGGCCCATTTACGGACAATCAGCCCCAGCATTTT.